Listed here are 20 T cell receptor beta chains from one sample, sequenced in a study of cytomegalovirus exposure and HLA in healthy donors. Primers for the PCR totalled 60 Vbeta and 13 Jbeta. Some clones are missing from TCRdb's copy, which holds only in-frame ones; the method was immunoSEQ multiplex PCR. The data show 110,000 to 150,000 clones, roughly 80% seen once. What was sequenced was PBMCs. These TCRs come from a female donor in good health and CMV-seronegative.

The rearrangement uses TRBV9 and TRBJ2-7; 7 nucleotides line up with TRBD2. V lost 0 bases to trimming and J lost 1 base; unmatched junction nucleotides: 1. Germline V lookup: CDR1 SGDLS, CDR2 YYNGEE. This CDR3 spans 14 amino acids. Here the CDR3 DNA reads TGTGCCAGCAGCGTAGGGGAGGGTTCCTACGAGCAGTACTTC. Translation: CASSVGEGSYEQYF.

As concerns this clone: Other nucleotide sequences from this sample produce the same CDR3. The chain uses TRBV29-1 and TRBJ1-2; 7 positions agree with TRBD1. J lost 0 bases, V lost 6 bases, and 1 base had no gene match. There are 12 residues in the CDR3. Germline V CDR1 and CDR2: SQVTM, ANQGSEA. The CDR3 loop is CSVGTANYGYTF. CDR3 DNA: TGCAGCGTAGGGACAGCTAACTATGGCTACACCTTC.

There are a few counts of this clone. The chain uses TRBV5-4 and TRBJ2-7; 8 nucleotides line up with TRBD2. J lost 5 bases, V lost 4 bases, and 11 bases had no gene match. This CDR3 region has 15 residues. Germline V lookup: CDR1 SGHNT, CDR2 YYREEE (reference sequence). The CDR3 loop is CASSLRLASTNEQYF. The DNA for the CDR3 is TGTGCCAGCAGCCTACGACTAGCGTCAACGAACGAGCAGTACTTC.

The CDR3 reads CASSPLDTYNTQYF. CDR3 nucleotide sequence: TGTGCCAGCAGTCCCTTAGACACCTACAATACGCAGTATTTT. The chain has TRBV28 and TRBJ2-3; D not resolved. V gave up 5 bases and J gave up 7 bases, with 16 bases separating them. CDR1 is MDHEN, CDR2 SYDVKM, per germline. This CDR3 comprises 14 residues.

This sequence joins TRBV19 and TRBJ1-1, with a weak D call TRBD1 (5 bases). Trimming shortened V by 3 bases and J by 1 base, and 12 bases separated the two germline ends. Germline V gene sequence: CDR1 LNHDA, CDR2 SQIVND (reference sequence). The CDR3 totals 15 residues. CDR3 DNA: TGTGCCAGTAGTATTACCGGCAGGGCGAACACTGAAGCTTTCTTT. Its translation is CASSITGRANTEAFF.

Here the CDR3 reads CASSTGTTTSYEQYF. The CDR3 coding sequence is TGTGCCAGCAGCACCGGGACTACCACCTCCTACGAGCAGTACTTC. The J gene is TRBJ2-7, the V gene TRBV7-9; 7 positions agree with TRBD2. Germline V gene sequence: CDR1 SEHNR, CDR2 FQNEAQ (reference sequence). J gave up 0 bases and V 5 bases, and 7 bases lay outside the gene matches. CDR3 length: 15 residues.

This clone occurred a few times. The rearrangement links TRBV29-1 to TRBJ2-6; 7 bases match TRBD1. The germline gives CDR1 SQVTM, CDR2 ANQGSEA. Trimming removed 6 bases from V and 1 base from J; junction bases left unmatched: 12. The CDR3 is 17 residues long. In DNA, the CDR3 is TGCAGCGTAGTTCCCCTGACAGGGCCTTCTGGGGCCAACGTCCTGACTTTC. Encoded protein: CSVVPLTGPSGANVLTF.

This clone was recorded a few times. The chain couples TRBV7-7 to TRBJ2-1, with D perhaps matching TRBD2 (6 bases). This CDR3 contains 15 residues. The germline V and J ends were trimmed by 5 bases and 6 bases, with 17 bases remaining between them. Germline V gives CDR1 SSHAT, CDR2 FNYEAQ (reference sequence). The CDR3 coding sequence is TGTGCCAGCAGCCCCGGGAGAGGCAGGGCCAATGAGCAGTTCTTC. Residues: CASSPGRGRANEQFF. The entire variable domain, with the rest obtained from reference TRBV7-7 and TRBJ2-1, is as follows: GAGVSQSPRYKVTKRGQDVTLRCDPISSHATLYWYQQALGQGPEFLTYFNYEAQPDKSGLPSDRFSAERPEGSISTLTIQRTEQRDSAMYRCASSPGRGRANEQFFGPGTRLTVL.

The V and J genes are TRBV30 and TRBJ2-1, with 10 bases lining up with TRBD2. This CDR3 region has 14 residues. Germline-derived CDR1 and CDR2 are GTSNPN and SVGIG (reference sequence). J was trimmed by 8 bases and V by 2 bases; bases with no gene match: 6. The CDR3 is CAWSRASGSYEQFF. In DNA form, the CDR3 reads TGTGCCTGGAGTAGGGCTAGCGGGAGCTATGAGCAGTTCTTC.

The J gene is TRBJ1-4, the V gene TRBV27, with 7 bases matching TRBD1. The CDR3 length is 15 residues. Germline CDR1 is MNHEY and CDR2 is SMNVEV (reference sequence). The junction had 16 bases not matched to a gene; V was cut back by 8 bases and J by 10 bases. Here the CDR3 DNA reads TGTGCCAGCCGGCCGCGGGACAGCCTTATAGGAAAACTGTTTTTT. Protein: CASRPRDSLIGKLFF.

The chain has TRBV5-4 and TRBJ1-3, with 12 bases matching TRBD1. Germline-derived CDR1 and CDR2 are SGHNT and YYREEE (reference sequence). This CDR3 comprises 15 residues. The junction had 2 bases not matched to a gene; V was cut back by 4 bases and J by 3 bases. The CDR3 reads CASSRDRGLGNTIYF. CDR3 sequence (DNA): TGTGCCAGCAGCCGGGACAGGGGGCTTGGAAACACCATATATTTT.

The gene calls are TRBV5-1 and TRBJ1-1; a possible D gene is TRBD1 (5 bases). This CDR3 has 14 residues. The V gene's germline CDR1 is SGHRS and CDR2 YFSETQ. V lost 4 bases and J lost 3, with 13 bases in between. CDR3 residues: CASSVAGAYTEAFF. CDR3 in DNA: TGCGCCAGCAGCGTGGCTGGGGCGTACACTGAAGCTTTCTTT.

This chain uses TRBV7-8 with TRBJ1-4; D unclear. The CDR3 spans 13 residues. Germline CDR1 and CDR2: SGHVS and FQNEAQ. The V end was cut by 5 bases, the J end by 15 bases, with 19 bases between. In DNA form, the CDR3 reads TGTGCCAGCAGCCGACACACAGCAAGTTTAGTGTTTTTT. Its protein is CASSRHTASLVFF. The complete variable domain, with remaining parts taken from reference TRBV7-8 and TRBJ1-4, reads GAGVSQSPRYKVAKRGQDVALRCDPISGHVSLFWYQQALGQGPEFLTYFQNEAQLDKSGLPSDRFFAERPEGSVSTLKIQRTQQEDSAVYLCASSRHTASLVFFGSGTQLSVL.

This chain connects TRBV2 to TRBJ2-1, with 10 bases aligning to TRBD1. V shed 10 bases, J shed 1 base, and the junction held 7 bases outside the gene matches. Germline V gene sequence: CDR1 SNHLY, CDR2 FYNNEI. The length of the CDR3 is 15 residues. CDR3 in amino acids: CATERDRGSYNEQFF. For the CDR3, the DNA is TGTGCCACCGAACGGGACAGGGGATCCTACAATGAGCAGTTCTTC.

V gene TRBV5-6 combines with J gene TRBJ2-3; D gene uncertain. This CDR3 has 15 amino acids. CDR1 and CDR2 (germline): SGHDT, YYEEEE. V gave up 0 bases and J gave up 2 bases, with 10 bases separating them. The CDR3 DNA sequence: TGTGCCAGCAGCTTGGTTATTTACACCACAGATACGCAGTATTTT. Encoded protein: CASSLVIYTTDTQYF.

The chain couples TRBV5-1 to TRBJ2-1; TRBD1 might be the D (6 bases). Germline loops: CDR1 SGHRS, CDR2 YFSETQ. Deletions cut 0 bases from V and 8 bases from J, with 15 bases between. CDR3 length: 15 amino acids. The CDR3 sequence is CASSLGDTNGDEQFF. DNA of the CDR3: TGCGCCAGCAGCTTGGGGGACACAAATGGAGATGAGCAGTTCTTC.

This clone appeared a few times. The J gene is TRBJ2-2, the V gene TRBV18; the match to TRBD1 covers 9 bases. CDR1 is KGHSH and CDR2 is LQKENI in the germline V gene. This CDR3 has 15 amino acids. The trim removed 4 bases at V and 5 bases at J, leaving 5 bases unmatched. The CDR3 DNA reads TGTGCCAGCTCACTCGGGACAGGGAGGACCGGGGAGCTGTTTTTT. Residues: CASSLGTGRTGELFF.

This clone occurred a few times. Here the CDR3 reads CAITERGSGPYSYNEQFF. CDR3 bases: TGTGCCATCACCGAGAGAGGTAGCGGGCCTTACTCCTACAATGAGCAGTTCTTC. This chain joins TRBV10-3 and TRBJ2-1; 7 bases fit TRBD2. Looked up from germline, CDR1 is ENHRY and CDR2 is SYGVKD. The V segment lost 7 bases and the J segment 0 bases; nucleotides outside the gene matches: 15. This CDR3 has 18 residues.

A single count supports this clone. The junction departs from the called germline gene at one end, perhaps through a read error. This chain joins TRBV5-6 and TRBJ1-1, with 7 bases lining up with TRBD1. The CDR3 has 13 residues. Germline-derived CDR1 and CDR2 are SGHDT and YYEEEE. The CDR3 DNA reads as TGTGCCAGCAGCTTAGGGACAGTAACTGAAGCTTCCTTT. It encodes CASSLGTVTEASF.

The rearrangement links TRBV10-3 to TRBJ2-1; TRBD1 aligns across 10 bases. Looked up from germline, CDR1 is ENHRY and CDR2 is SYGVKD. Trimming took 7 bases from V and 8 from J; bases not matched to a gene: 5. The CDR3 runs to 13 residues. The CDR3 loop is CAINDRGRDEQFF. The CDR3 DNA sequence: TGTGCCATCAACGACAGGGGGCGGGATGAGCAGTTCTTC.